What follows are 31 T cell receptor beta chains derived from one specimen sequenced in a study of T cell responses to AZD1222 COVID-19 vaccine (dated by TCRdb to the early 2020s). This sample's time point label indicates: baseline before first vaccination. The library relied on the immunoSEQ multiplex PCR assay. TCRdb limited this immuneACCESS table to in-frame rearrangements with V and J called. A share of clones is missing; checked studies link under half to unresolved V genes, and the rest is unexplained. The sample data list 100,000 to 130,000 clones, and 89% of these were observed just once. The top ten hold 6% to 7% of the sample. Specimen: peripheral blood, collected on day 0 of AZD1222 vaccination. Source of these receptors: an adult in good health.

DNA for the CDR3: TGTGCCAGCAGCTCTCTACAGGGACGGGGAAATTCACCCCTCCACTTT. Protein: CASSSLQGRGNSPLHF. The rearrangement uses TRBV11-2 and TRBJ1-6; a weak D match, TRBD1 (6 bases). Trimming cost V 4 bases and J 7 bases, with 17 bases left between them. Per the germline V gene, CDR1 is SGHAT and CDR2 is FQNNGV. This CDR3 region has 16 residues.

The rearrangement joins TRBV2 to TRBJ2-5; TRBD1 matches 7 bases. Losses at the gene ends were 10 bases for V and 2 bases for J; bases not matched to a gene: 7. Germline V gene lookup returns CDR1 SNHLY and CDR2 FYNNEI. The CDR3 is made up of 13 amino acids. The CDR3 DNA follows: TGTGCCACCAAACAGGGGCAGCAAGAGACCCAGTACTTC. The encoded protein is CATKQGQQETQYF.

The chain carries TRBV28 and TRBJ2-1; TRBD1 is a possible D gene (5 bases). Per the germline V gene, CDR1 is MDHEN and CDR2 is SYDVKM. The CDR3 has 16 amino acids. Trimming shortened V by 4 bases and J by 7 bases, and 20 bases separated the two germline ends. The CDR3 spells CASSSPGRAVSNEQFF. In nucleotides, the CDR3 is TGTGCCAGCAGTTCCCCCGGCAGGGCGGTGTCGAATGAGCAGTTCTTC. The full variable domain, completed using reference TRBV28 and TRBJ2-1, is DVKVTQSSRYLVKRTGEKVFLECVQDMDHENMFWYRQDPGLGLRLIYFSYDVKMKEKGDIPEGYSVSREKKERFSLILESASTNQTSMYLCASSSPGRAVSNEQFFGPGTRLTVL.

The rearrangement uses TRBV24-1 and TRBJ2-1, with D possibly matching TRBD2 (7 bases). This CDR3 contains 16 residues. Deletions cut 3 bases from V and 4 bases from J, with 15 bases between. Germline V lookup: CDR1 KGHDR, CDR2 SFDVKD. The CDR3 DNA is TGTGCCACCAGTGATAACAGGGCTAGCGGTTACAATGAGCAGTTCTTC. Translation: CATSDNRASGYNEQFF.

This clone was seen only once. The rearrangement links TRBV7-3 to TRBJ2-5; the match to TRBD2 covers 9 bases. The CDR3 is 15 amino acids. CDR1 is SGHTA, CDR2 FQGTGA, per germline. V was clipped by 5 bases and J by 3 bases; unmatched bases: 7. CDR3 in DNA: TGTGCCAGCAGCCCCGGGACTAGCTCGGAAGAGACCCAGTACTTC. Residues: CASSPGTSSEETQYF.

The chain uses TRBV18 and TRBJ2-2; TRBD1 matches at 7 bases. J gave up 4 bases and V 4 bases, and 3 bases lay outside the gene matches. Germline V gene data show CDR1 as KGHSH and CDR2 as LQKENI. The CDR3 length is 14 residues. CDR3 in amino acids: CASSRDSLTGELFF. For the CDR3, the DNA is TGTGCCAGCTCACGGGACAGCCTCACCGGGGAGCTGTTTTTT.

This rearrangement joins TRBV28 to TRBJ1-5; 8 nucleotides match TRBD1. V gave up 7 bases and J gave up 6 bases; unmatched junction bases: 11. CDR1 and CDR2 from the germline V gene are MDHEN and SYDVKM. CDR3 length: 15 amino acids. CDR3 sequence: CASTRSTGAGQPQHF. CDR3 bases: TGTGCCAGCACCCGATCGACAGGGGCGGGTCAGCCCCAGCATTTT.

The chain joins TRBV28 to TRBJ1-2; no clear D. Looked up from germline, CDR1 is MDHEN and CDR2 is SYDVKM. Trimming shortened V by 10 bases and J by 5 bases, and 17 bases separated the two germline ends. This CDR3 is built from 13 residues. The CDR3 DNA reads as TGTGCCATCAGCCCGCCTGATAGGTATGGCTACACCTTC. Residues: CAISPPDRYGYTF.

The chain is built from TRBV2 and TRBJ1-2, with a tentative D call TRBD1 (5 bases). The CDR3 has 14 residues. V shed 8 bases and J shed 4 bases, with 17 bases lying between them. CDR1 SNHLY and CDR2 FYNNEI come from the germline V gene. The CDR3 DNA is TGTGCCAGCTGGTTGGAGGGGCAGGGCTATGGCTACACCTTC. It translates to CASWLEGQGYGYTF.

The chain employs TRBV27 and TRBJ1-2; possible D gene TRBD1, 5 bases. CDR1 is MNHEY and CDR2 is SMNVEV in the germline V gene (reference sequence). The CDR3 contains 13 residues. Trimming cost V 10 bases and J 3 bases, with 15 bases left between them. The CDR3 DNA is TGTGCCACCGCCCGGGGGACTGACTATGGCTACACCTTC. Amino acid sequence: CATARGTDYGYTF.

V usage is TRBV28 and J usage is TRBJ2-3; D is undetermined. Trimming stripped 5 bases from V and 1 base from J, with 7 bases between. This CDR3 has 13 amino acids. The V gene's germline CDR1 is MDHEN and CDR2 SYDVKM. The CDR3 loop is CASSQVGTDTQYF. In DNA form, the CDR3 reads TGTGCCAGCAGTCAGGTGGGCACAGATACGCAGTATTTT. Filled out from reference TRBV28 and TRBJ2-3, the complete variable domain reads DVKVTQSSRYLVKRTGEKVFLECVQDMDHENMFWYRQDPGLGLRLIYFSYDVKMKEKGDIPEGYSVSREKKERFSLILESASTNQTSMYLCASSQVGTDTQYFGPGTRLTVL.

The J gene is TRBJ2-7, the V gene TRBV6-5, with 7 bases that match TRBD1. The germline gives CDR1 MNHEY, CDR2 SVGAGI. The CDR3 is 14 residues long. Unmatched junction bases numbered 10, after V lost 4 bases and J lost 7 bases. DNA for the CDR3: TGTGCCAGCAGTTTTCGTACAGGGGCGAGTGAGCAGTACTTC. Its translation is CASSFRTGASEQYF.

V and J are TRBV9 and TRBJ2-5, with D possibly matching TRBD1 (6 bases). Between the trimmed V and J ends, which lost 7 bases and 5 bases, there was a span of 12 bases. The CDR3 spans 12 residues. Germline lookup yields CDR1 SGDLS and CDR2 YYNGEE. The DNA for the CDR3 is TGTGCCAGCGGTACAGGGTACGAGACCCAGTACTTC. Its translation is CASGTGYETQYF.

The V gene is TRBV5-1, the J gene TRBJ2-2; 11 bases are shared with TRBD2. CDR3 length: 17 residues. CDR1 is SGHRS and CDR2 is YFSETQ in the germline V gene. Trimming took 5 bases from V and 2 from J; bases not matched to a gene: 8. CDR3 DNA sequence: TGCGCCAGCAGTTATGGGACTAGCGGCATAAACACCGGGGAGCTGTTTTTT. It yields the protein CASSYGTSGINTGELFF.

The CDR3 bases are TGTGCCAGCTCACCGCGGGGGATGGGGCAAGAGACCCAGTACTTC. As protein: CASSPRGMGQETQYF. The chain employs TRBV18 and TRBJ2-5; TRBD2 agrees at 7 bases. The germline V gene has CDR1 KGHSH and CDR2 LQKENI. The trim removed 3 bases at V and 2 bases at J, leaving 6 bases unmatched. This CDR3 is 15 amino acids long. The entire variable domain, with the rest obtained from reference TRBV18 and TRBJ2-5, is as follows: NAGVMQNPRHLVRRRGQEARLRCSPMKGHSHVYWYRQLPEEGLKFMVYLQKENIIDESGMPKERFSAEFPKEGPSILRIQQVVRGDSAAYFCASSPRGMGQETQYFGPGTRLLVL.

The J gene is TRBJ2-1, the V gene TRBV29-1, with D possibly matching TRBD2 (6 bases). Germline CDR1 is SQVTM and CDR2 is ANQGSEA. V was shortened by 7 bases and J by 7 bases, with 11 bases between the two germline ends. The CDR3 runs 11 residues. CDR3 amino acids: CSGGTQNEQFF. The CDR3 nucleotides read TGCAGCGGCGGGACTCAGAATGAGCAGTTCTTC.

The chain links TRBV6-1 to TRBJ2-1, with 8 bases matching TRBD2. Germline loops: CDR1 MNHNS, CDR2 SASEGT. The junction had 12 bases not matched to a gene; V was cut back by 2 bases and J by 12 bases. The length of the CDR3 is 15 residues. The CDR3: CASSEFTSGPGGQFF. For the CDR3, the DNA is TGTGCCAGCAGTGAATTTACTAGCGGTCCGGGGGGGCAGTTCTTC.

The rearrangement links TRBV24-1 to TRBJ2-1, with D possibly TRBD2 on 5 matching bases. Trimming pared 3 bases from V and 0 bases from J, leaving 11 bases between. The germline CDR1 and CDR2 sequences are KGHDR and SFDVKD. The length of the CDR3 is 16 residues. The chain's CDR3 is CATSDRRTPSYNEQFF. CDR3 coding DNA: TGTGCCACCAGTGATCGGAGGACTCCCTCCTACAATGAGCAGTTCTTC.

CDR3 sequence (DNA): TGTGCCAGCAGCCAAGATCGAGTTAGCGTGAGCTCCTACGAGCAGTACTTC. Translation: CASSQDRVSVSSYEQYF. The J gene is TRBJ2-7, the V gene TRBV4-2; D is perhaps TRBD2 (5 bases). Trimming pared 0 bases from V and 0 bases from J, leaving 15 bases between. Per germline, CDR1 LGHNA and CDR2 YNFKEQ. The CDR3 has 17 residues.

This chain uses TRBV18 with TRBJ1-1, with D hard to call. CDR3 size: 17 residues. Deletions cut 0 bases from V and 7 bases from J, with 21 bases between. Germline lookup yields CDR1 KGHSH and CDR2 LQKENI. The CDR3 is CASSPPTNSARMGEAFF. For the CDR3, the DNA is TGTGCCAGCTCACCACCGACCAACTCGGCCCGGATGGGTGAAGCTTTCTTT.

The rearrangement uses TRBV6-5 and TRBJ1-5; D possibly corresponds to TRBD1 (5 bases). This CDR3 has 14 residues. V was clipped by 0 bases and J by 11 bases, with 14 bases between them. The germline CDR1 and CDR2 sequences are MNHEY and SVGAGI. In DNA, the CDR3 is TGTGCCAGCAGTTACTCGGGCCAGTCCAGGGCCCAGCATTTT. It encodes CASSYSGQSRAQHF.

This clone was seen only once. The chain couples TRBV28 to TRBJ1-5; no reliable D call. Germline CDR1 and CDR2: MDHEN and SYDVKM. CDR3 length: 16 residues. The V end was cut by 5 bases, the J end by 0 bases, with 14 bases between. CDR3 sequence: CASSLPPVYSNQPQHF. CDR3 sequence (DNA): TGTGCCAGCAGTCTGCCCCCCGTTTATAGCAATCAGCCCCAGCATTTT.

The gene calls are TRBV7-8 and TRBJ2-7; TRBD2 matches at 12 bases. Germline lookup yields CDR1 SGHVS and CDR2 FQNEAQ. V dropped 3 bases and J dropped 6; count of bases not matched to a gene: 6. This CDR3 region has 15 residues. The CDR3 DNA follows: TGTGCCAGCAGCTTTTCTAGCGGGAGGGCCGCCGAGCAGTACTTC. Encoded protein: CASSFSSGRAAEQYF.

The genes are TRBV30 and TRBJ2-3; 9 nucleotides align to TRBD1. Germline assignment: CDR1 GTSNPN and CDR2 SVGIG (reference sequence). Trimming took 8 bases from V and 5 from J; bases not matched to a gene: 11. CDR3 length: 14 residues. The DNA for the CDR3 is TGTGCCGGGTCCCGGGACAGGGTGAGAGATACGCAGTATTTT. Encoded protein: CAGSRDRVRDTQYF. Drawing the rest from reference TRBV30 and TRBJ2-3, the complete variable domain is SQTIHQWPATLVQPVGSPLSLECTVEGTSNPNLYWYRQAAGRGLQLLFYSVGIGQISSEVPQNLSASRPQDRQFILSSKKLLLSDSGFYLCAGSRDRVRDTQYFGPGTRLTVL.

The chain recombines TRBV7-2 with TRBJ2-7, with D hard to call. The germline V gene encodes CDR1 SGHTA and CDR2 FQGNSA. CDR3 length: 15 residues. V lost 1 base and J 4 bases, leaving 14 bases between the germline ends. Here the CDR3 reads CASSLDKRDTYEQYF. CDR3 sequence (DNA): TGTGCCAGCAGCTTAGACAAGCGAGACACTTACGAGCAGTACTTC.

J is TRBJ2-2 and V is TRBV5-1, with TRBD1 identical over 8 bases. Germline CDR1 SGHRS, CDR2 YFSETQ. The CDR3 is 15 amino acids. Germline trimming cut 2 bases from V and 7 bases from J; bases unmatched to any gene: 7. This CDR3 is CASSFGQGRGGELFF. CDR3 coding DNA: TGCGCCAGCAGCTTCGGACAGGGTAGAGGCGGGGAGCTGTTTTTT.

J is TRBJ2-1 and V is TRBV7-9; 7 bases map to TRBD1. The germline V gene has CDR1 SEHNR and CDR2 FQNEAQ (reference sequence). The CDR3 spans 15 residues. V lost 1 base to trimming and J lost 3 bases; unmatched junction nucleotides: 3. CDR3 sequence: CASSLGAGGYNEQFF. The CDR3 nucleotides read TGTGCCAGCAGCTTAGGGGCAGGGGGCTACAATGAGCAGTTCTTC.

The rearrangement links TRBV5-4 to TRBJ2-7; D gene unclear. Trimming stripped 2 bases from V and 3 bases from J, with 3 bases between. The CDR3 has 11 residues. CDR1 and CDR2 (germline): SGHNT, YYREEE (reference sequence). CDR3 amino acids: CASSFNYEQYF. In DNA form, the CDR3 reads TGTGCCAGCAGCTTTAACTACGAGCAGTACTTC.

This sequence joins TRBV3-1 (or the pseudogene TRBV3-2) and TRBJ1-6, with 10 bases aligning to TRBD1. The V and J ends lost 1 base and 6 bases, in that order; junction bases with no gene match: 0. The V gene's germline CDR1 is LGHDT and CDR2 YNNKEL (reference sequence). This CDR3 comprises 15 residues. CDR3 DNA sequence: TGTGCCAGCAGCCAAGGGGACAGGGGTAATTCACCCCTCCACTTT. Residues: CASSQGDRGNSPLHF.

The V call is TRBV29-1, the J call TRBJ1-2, with 7 bases aligning to TRBD1. Trimming at V came to 1 base and at J to 4 bases, leaving 0 bases not matched to a gene. The CDR3 extends over 12 amino acids. Germline V gene sequence: CDR1 SQVTM, CDR2 ANQGSEA. Here the CDR3 reads CSVEGQGYGYTF. CDR3 bases: TGCAGCGTTGAAGGACAGGGCTATGGCTACACCTTC.

The chain couples TRBV6-6 to TRBJ2-1; D is uncertain. The CDR3 totals 12 residues. Deletions cut 7 bases from V and 8 bases from J, with 12 bases between. CDR1 is MNHNY, CDR2 SVGAGI, per germline (reference sequence). The CDR3 loop is CASTSGFHEQFF. The CDR3, as DNA: TGTGCCAGCACCTCCGGCTTCCATGAGCAGTTCTTC.